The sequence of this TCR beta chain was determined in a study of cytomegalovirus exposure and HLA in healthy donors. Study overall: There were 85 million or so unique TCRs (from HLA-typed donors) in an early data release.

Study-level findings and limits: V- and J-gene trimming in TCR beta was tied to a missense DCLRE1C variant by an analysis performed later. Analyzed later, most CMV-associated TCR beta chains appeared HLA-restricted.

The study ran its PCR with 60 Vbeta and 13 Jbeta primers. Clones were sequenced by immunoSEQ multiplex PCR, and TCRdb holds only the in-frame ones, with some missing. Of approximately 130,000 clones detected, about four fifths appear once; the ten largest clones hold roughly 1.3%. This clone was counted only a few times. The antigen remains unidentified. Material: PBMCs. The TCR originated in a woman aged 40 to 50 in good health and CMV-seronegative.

CDR3 nucleotides: TGTGCCAGCCGGACAGGGGCGACGGGCTACACCTTC. Translated, it gives CASRTGATGYTF. V usage is TRBV6-5 and J usage is TRBJ1-2, with TRBD1 matching over 9 bases. CDR1 and CDR2 from the germline V gene are MNHEY and SVGAGI. This CDR3 contains 12 residues. The ends lost 8 bases at V and 8 bases at J; junction bases unmatched: 6.